This TCR beta chain was recovered during a study of OX40 agonist ivuxolimab in advanced cancers. In the study overall: Hepatocellular carcinoma, melanoma, renal cell or head and neck cancer occurred in dose-escalation patients.

There are 15 residues in the CDR3. From germline, CDR1 is SQVTM and CDR2 ANQGSEA. V was trimmed by 3 bases and J by 1 base, leaving 16 bases between them. Sequencing was performed with immunoSEQ multiplex PCR; in TCRdb, only in-frame clones are kept and a portion is missing. The sample holds under 20,000 clones, about 88% seen once. Study-level points and caveats: Compared with others, partial responders at 0.1-3.0 mg/kg displayed clonal expansion among the lowest.

With regard to this clone: Antigen unknown.

The chain employs TRBV29-1 and TRBJ2-7; D unclear. The sample consisted of CD4+ or CD8+ T cells sorted from blood, taken in a trial of the OX40 agonist ivuxolimab. The sequence derives from an adult with an advanced solid tumor such as melanoma, head and neck, liver or kidney cancer. This CDR3 reads CSVEFTRRGSYEQYF. The CDR3 coding sequence is TGCAGCGTTGAGTTTACCAGGCGAGGTTCCTACGAGCAGTACTTC.